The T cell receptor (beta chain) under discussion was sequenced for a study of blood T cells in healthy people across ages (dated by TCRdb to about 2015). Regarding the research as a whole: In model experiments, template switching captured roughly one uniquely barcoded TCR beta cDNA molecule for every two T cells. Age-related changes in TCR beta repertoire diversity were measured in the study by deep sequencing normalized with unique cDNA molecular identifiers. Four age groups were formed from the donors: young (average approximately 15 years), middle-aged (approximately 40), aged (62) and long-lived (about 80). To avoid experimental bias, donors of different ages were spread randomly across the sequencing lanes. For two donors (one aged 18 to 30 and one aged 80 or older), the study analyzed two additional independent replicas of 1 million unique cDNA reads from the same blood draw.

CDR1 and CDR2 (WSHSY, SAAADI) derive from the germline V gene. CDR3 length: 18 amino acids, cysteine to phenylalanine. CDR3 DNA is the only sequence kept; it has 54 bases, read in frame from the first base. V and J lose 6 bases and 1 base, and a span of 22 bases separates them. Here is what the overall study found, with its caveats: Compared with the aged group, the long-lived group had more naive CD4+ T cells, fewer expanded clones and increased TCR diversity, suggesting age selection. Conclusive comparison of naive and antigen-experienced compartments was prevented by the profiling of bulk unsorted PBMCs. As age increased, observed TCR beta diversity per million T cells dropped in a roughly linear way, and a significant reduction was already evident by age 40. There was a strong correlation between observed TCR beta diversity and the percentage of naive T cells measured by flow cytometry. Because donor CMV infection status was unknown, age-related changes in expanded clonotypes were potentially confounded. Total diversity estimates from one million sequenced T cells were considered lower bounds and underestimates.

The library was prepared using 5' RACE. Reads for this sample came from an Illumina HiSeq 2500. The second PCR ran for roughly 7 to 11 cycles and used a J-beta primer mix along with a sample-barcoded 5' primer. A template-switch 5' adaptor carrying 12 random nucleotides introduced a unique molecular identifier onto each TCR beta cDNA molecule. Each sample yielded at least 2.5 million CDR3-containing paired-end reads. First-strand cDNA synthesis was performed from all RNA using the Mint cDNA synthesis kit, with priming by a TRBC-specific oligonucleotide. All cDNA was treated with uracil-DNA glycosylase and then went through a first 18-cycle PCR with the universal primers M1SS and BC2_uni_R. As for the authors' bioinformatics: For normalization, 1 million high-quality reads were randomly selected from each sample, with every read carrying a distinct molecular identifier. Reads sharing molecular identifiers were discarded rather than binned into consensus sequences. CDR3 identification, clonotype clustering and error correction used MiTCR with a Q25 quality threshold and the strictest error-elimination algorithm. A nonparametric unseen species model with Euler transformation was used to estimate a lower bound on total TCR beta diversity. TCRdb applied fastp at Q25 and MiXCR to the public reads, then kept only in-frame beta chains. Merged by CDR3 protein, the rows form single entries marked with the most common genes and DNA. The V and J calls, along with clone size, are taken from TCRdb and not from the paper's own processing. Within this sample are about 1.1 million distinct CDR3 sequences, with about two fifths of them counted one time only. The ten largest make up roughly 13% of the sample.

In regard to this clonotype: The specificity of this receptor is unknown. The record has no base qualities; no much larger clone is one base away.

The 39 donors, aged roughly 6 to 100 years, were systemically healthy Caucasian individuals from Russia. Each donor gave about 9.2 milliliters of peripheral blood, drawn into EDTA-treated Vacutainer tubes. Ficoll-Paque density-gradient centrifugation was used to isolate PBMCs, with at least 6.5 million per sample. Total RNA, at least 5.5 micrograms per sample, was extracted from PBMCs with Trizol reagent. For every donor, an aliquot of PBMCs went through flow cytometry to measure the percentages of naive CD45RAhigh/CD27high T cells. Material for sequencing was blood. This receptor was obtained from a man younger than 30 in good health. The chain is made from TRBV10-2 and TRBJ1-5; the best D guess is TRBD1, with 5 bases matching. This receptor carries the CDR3 CASRDNGGEGFSNQPQHF. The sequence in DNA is TGCGCCAGCAGAGATAACGGAGGCGAGGGGTTCAGCAATCAGCCCCAGCATTTT.